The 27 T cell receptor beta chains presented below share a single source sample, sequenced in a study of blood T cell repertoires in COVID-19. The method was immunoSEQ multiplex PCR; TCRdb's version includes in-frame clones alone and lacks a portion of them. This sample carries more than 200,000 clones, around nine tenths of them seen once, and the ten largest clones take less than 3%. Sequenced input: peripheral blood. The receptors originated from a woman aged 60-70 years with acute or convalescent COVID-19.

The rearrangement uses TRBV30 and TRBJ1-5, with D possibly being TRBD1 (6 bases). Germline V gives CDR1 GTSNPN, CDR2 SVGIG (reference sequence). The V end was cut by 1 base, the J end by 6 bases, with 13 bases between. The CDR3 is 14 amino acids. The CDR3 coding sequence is TGTGCCTGGAGTGGGACAGCGGAAGGTCAGCCCCAGCATTTT. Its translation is CAWSGTAEGQPQHF.

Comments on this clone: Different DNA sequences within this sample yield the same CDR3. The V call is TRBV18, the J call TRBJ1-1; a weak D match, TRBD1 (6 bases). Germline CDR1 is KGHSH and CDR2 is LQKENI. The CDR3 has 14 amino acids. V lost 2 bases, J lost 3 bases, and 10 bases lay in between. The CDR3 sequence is CASSPRGSDTEAFF. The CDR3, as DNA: TGTGCCAGCTCACCAAGGGGGTCGGACACTGAAGCTTTCTTT.

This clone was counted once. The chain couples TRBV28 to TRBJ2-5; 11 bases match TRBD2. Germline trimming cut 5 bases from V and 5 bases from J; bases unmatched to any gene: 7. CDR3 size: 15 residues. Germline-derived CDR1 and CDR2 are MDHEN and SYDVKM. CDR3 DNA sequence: TGTGCCAGCAGTCCACTAGCGGGAGCGTCGGAGACCCAGTACTTC. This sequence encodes CASSPLAGASETQYF.

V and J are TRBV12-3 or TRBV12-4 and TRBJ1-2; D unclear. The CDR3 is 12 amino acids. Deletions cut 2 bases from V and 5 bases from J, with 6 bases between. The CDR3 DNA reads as TGTGCCAGCAGTTTAAGGACTTATGGCTACACCTTC. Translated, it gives CASSLRTYGYTF.

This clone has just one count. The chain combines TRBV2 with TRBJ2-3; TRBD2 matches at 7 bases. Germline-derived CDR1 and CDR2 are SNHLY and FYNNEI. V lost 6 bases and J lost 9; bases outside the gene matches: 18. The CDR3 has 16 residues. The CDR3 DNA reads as TGTGCCAGCAGCCCCGGGACGCGTGGGGGAGGGATCACGCAGTATTTT. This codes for CASSPGTRGGGITQYF.

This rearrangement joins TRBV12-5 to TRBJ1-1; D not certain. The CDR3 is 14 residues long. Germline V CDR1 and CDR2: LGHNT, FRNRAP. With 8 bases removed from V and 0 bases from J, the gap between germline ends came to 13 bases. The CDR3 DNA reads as TGTGCTAGTTCACGGCAAACTATGAACACTGAAGCTTTCTTT. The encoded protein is CASSRQTMNTEAFF.

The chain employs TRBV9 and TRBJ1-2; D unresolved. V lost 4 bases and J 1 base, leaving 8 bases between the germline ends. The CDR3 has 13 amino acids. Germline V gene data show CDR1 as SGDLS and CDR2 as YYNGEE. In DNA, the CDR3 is TGTGCCAGCAGCACCAGTGTTAACTATGGCTACACCTTC. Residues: CASSTSVNYGYTF. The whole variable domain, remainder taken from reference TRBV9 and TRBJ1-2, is DSGVTQTPKHLITATGQRVTLRCSPRSGDLSVYWYQQSLDQGLQFLIQYYNGEERAKGNILERFSAQQFPDLHSELNLSSLELGDSALYFCASSTSVNYGYTFGSGTRLTVV.

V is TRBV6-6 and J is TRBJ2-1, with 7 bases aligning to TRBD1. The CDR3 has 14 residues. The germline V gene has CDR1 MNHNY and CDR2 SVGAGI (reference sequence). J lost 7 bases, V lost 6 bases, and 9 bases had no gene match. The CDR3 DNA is TGTGCCAGCAGCCGTAACAGGGGAACTAATGAGCAGTTCTTC. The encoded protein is CASSRNRGTNEQFF.

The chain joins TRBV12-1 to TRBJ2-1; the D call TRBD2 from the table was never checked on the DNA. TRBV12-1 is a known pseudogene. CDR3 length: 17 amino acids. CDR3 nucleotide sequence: TGTGCCAGCAGCTACCGGGGGTCGGGGCCGTTCATGAATGAGCAGTTCTTC. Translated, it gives CASSYRGSGPFMNEQFF.

CDR3 in DNA: TGTGCCAGCAGTTCCGCGGGGGCTGGGGCCAACGTCCTGACTTTC. This gives the protein CASSSAGAGANVLTF. This sequence joins TRBV27 and TRBJ2-6, with 7 bases aligning to TRBD2. Trimming cost V 4 bases and J 2 bases; bases outside gene matches: 2. The CDR3 consists of 15 residues. The germline gives CDR1 MNHEY, CDR2 SMNVEV (reference sequence). Complete variable domain (other parts from reference TRBV27 and TRBJ2-6): EAQVTQNPRYLITVTGKKLTVTCSQNMNHEYMSWYRQDPGLGLRQIYYSMNVEVTDKGDVPEGYKVSRKEKRNFPLILESPSPNQTSLYFCASSSAGAGANVLTFGAGSRLTVL.

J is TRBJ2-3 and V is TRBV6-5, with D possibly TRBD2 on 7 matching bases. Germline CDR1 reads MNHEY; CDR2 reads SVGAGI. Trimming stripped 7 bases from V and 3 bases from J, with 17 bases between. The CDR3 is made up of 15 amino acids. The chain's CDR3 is CASNLRGGGTDTQYF. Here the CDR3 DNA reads TGTGCCAGCAACCTAAGGGGGGGTGGTACAGATACGCAGTATTTT.

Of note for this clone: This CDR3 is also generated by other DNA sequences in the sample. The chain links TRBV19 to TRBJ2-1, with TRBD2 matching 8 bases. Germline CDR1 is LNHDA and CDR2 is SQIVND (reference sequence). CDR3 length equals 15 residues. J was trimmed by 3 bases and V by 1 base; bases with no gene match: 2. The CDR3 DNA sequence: TGTGCCAGTAGTATAGGGCTAGCGGGCTACAATGAGCAGTTCTTC. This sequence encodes CASSIGLAGYNEQFF.

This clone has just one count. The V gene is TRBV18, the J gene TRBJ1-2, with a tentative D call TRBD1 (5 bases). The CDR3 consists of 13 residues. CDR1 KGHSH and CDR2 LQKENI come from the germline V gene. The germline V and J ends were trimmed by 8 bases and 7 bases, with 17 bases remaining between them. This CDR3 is CASGSAERGGYTF. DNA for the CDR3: TGTGCCAGCGGATCTGCAGAAAGGGGTGGCTACACCTTC.

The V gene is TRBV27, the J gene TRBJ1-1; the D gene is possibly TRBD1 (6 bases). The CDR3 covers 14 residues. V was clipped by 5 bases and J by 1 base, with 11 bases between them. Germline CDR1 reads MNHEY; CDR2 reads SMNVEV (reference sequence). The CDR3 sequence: CASSGPTGNTEAFF. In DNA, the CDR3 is TGTGCCAGCAGTGGACCGACAGGGAACACTGAAGCTTTCTTT.

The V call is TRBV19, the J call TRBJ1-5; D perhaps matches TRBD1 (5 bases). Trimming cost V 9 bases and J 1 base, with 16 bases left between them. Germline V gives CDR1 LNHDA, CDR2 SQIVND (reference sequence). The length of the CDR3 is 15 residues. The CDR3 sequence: CASQPWGGSNQPQHF. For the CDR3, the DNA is TGTGCCAGCCAACCTTGGGGGGGGAGCAATCAGCCCCAGCATTTT.

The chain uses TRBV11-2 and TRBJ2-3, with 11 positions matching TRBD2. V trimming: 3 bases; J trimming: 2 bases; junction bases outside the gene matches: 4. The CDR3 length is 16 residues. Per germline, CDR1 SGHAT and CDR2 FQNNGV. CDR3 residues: CASSLLAGGNTDTQYF. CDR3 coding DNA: TGTGCCAGCAGCTTGCTAGCGGGGGGCAACACAGATACGCAGTATTTT.

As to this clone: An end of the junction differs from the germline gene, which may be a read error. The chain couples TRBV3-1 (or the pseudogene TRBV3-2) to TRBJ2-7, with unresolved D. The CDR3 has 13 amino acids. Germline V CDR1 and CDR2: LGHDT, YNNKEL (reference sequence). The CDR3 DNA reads TGTGCCAGCAGCCAAGAACCCATTACGAGCGTGAGGTTC. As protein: CASSQEPITSVRF.

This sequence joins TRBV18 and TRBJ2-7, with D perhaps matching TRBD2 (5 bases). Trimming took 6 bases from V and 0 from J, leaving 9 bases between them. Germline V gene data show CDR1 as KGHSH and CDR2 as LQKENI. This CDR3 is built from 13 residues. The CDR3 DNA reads TGTGCCAGCTCGTCGGGAAGCTCCTACGAGCAGTACTTC. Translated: CASSSGSSYEQYF.

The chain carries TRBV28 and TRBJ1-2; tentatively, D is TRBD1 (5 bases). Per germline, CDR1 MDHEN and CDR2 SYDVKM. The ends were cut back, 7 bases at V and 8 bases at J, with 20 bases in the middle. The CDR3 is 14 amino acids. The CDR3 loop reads CASNRRGFGEGYTF. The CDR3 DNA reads TGTGCCAGCAACAGGCGTGGATTCGGAGAGGGCTACACCTTC.

The CDR3 DNA sequence: TGTGCCACCAGCAGAGACGGGGAGGGGTCTTCACCCCTCCACTTT. Translation: CATSRDGEGSSPLHF. V gene TRBV15 combines with J gene TRBJ1-6; D perhaps matches TRBD1 (5 bases). The CDR3 covers 15 residues. Trimming pared 0 bases from V and 9 bases from J, leaving 12 bases between. Germline V gene data show CDR1 as LNHNV and CDR2 as YYDKDF (reference sequence).

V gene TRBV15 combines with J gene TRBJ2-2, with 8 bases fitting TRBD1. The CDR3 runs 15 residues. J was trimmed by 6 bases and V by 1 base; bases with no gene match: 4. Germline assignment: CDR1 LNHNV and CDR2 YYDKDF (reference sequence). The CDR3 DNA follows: TGTGCCACCAGCAGAGTGCGGACAGGGCCCGGGGAGCTGTTTTTT. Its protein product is CATSRVRTGPGELFF. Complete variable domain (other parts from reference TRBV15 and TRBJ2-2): DAMVIQNPRYQVTQFGKPVTLSCSQTLNHNVMYWYQQKSSQAPKLLFHYYDKDFNNEADTPDNFQSRRPNTSFCFLDIRSPGLGDTAMYLCATSRVRTGPGELFFGEGSRLTVL.

CDR3: CASSQWGFGELFF. In DNA form, the CDR3 reads TGTGCCAGCAGCCAATGGGGCTTCGGGGAGCTGTTTTTT. V and J are TRBV21-1 and TRBJ2-2; TRBD1 was called by the table and not checked on the DNA. TRBV21-1 is a known pseudogene. This CDR3 has 13 residues.

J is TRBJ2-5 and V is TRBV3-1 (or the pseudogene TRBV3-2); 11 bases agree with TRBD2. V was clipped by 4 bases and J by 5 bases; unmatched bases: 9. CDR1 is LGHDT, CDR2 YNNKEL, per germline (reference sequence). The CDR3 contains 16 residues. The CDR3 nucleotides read TGTGCCAGCAGCCTTACAACTAGCGGGGGATACGAGACCCAGTACTTC. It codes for CASSLTTSGGYETQYF.

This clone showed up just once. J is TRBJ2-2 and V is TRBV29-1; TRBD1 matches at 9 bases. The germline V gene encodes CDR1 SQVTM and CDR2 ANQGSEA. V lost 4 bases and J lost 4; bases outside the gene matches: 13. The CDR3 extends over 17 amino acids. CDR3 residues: CSVGALGTGRGTGELFF. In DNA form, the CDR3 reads TGCAGCGTTGGTGCCTTGGGGACAGGGCGAGGCACCGGGGAGCTGTTTTTT.

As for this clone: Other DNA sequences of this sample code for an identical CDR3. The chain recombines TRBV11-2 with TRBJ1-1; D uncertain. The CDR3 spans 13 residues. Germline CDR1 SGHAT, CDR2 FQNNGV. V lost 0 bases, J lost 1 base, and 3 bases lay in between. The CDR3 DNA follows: TGTGCCAGCAGCTTAGACCGGAACACTGAAGCTTTCTTT. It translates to CASSLDRNTEAFF.

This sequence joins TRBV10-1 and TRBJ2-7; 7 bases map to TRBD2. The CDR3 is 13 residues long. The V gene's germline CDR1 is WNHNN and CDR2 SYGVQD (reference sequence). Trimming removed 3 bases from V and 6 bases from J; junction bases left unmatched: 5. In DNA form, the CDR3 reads TGCGCCAGCAGTGAATACCGGACTAGCGAGCAGTACTTC. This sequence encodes CASSEYRTSEQYF.

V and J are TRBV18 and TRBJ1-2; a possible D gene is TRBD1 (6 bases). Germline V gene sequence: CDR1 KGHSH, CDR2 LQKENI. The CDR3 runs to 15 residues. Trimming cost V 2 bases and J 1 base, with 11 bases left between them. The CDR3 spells CASSPRTVNNYGYTF. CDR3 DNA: TGTGCCAGCTCACCAAGGACAGTCAATAACTATGGCTACACCTTC. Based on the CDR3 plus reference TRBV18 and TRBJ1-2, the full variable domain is NAGVMQNPRHLVRRRGQEARLRCSPMKGHSHVYWYRQLPEEGLKFMVYLQKENIIDESGMPKERFSAEFPKEGPSILRIQQVVRGDSAAYFCASSPRTVNNYGYTFGSGTRLTVV.